This record covers a single T cell receptor (beta chain). Splitting of CD4+ cells produced CD45RA+ naive and CD45RA-negative memory subsets. The study ran the assay at deep level. This table comes from immunoSEQ multiplex PCR, and its TCRdb copy is limited to in-frame clones, with some not included. The sample lists nearly 750,000 clones, 55% to 80% occurring once. The data were obtained in a study of shared clonotypes between healthy human individuals. Trimming took off 3 bases at V and 9 bases at J, with 15 bases between the two ends. This CDR3 is built from 14 residues. Per the germline V gene, CDR1 is MDHEN and CDR2 is SYDVKM.

The receptor's source is a woman aged 25 to 39 in good health. This rearrangement joins TRBV28 to TRBJ1-5, with D unresolved. Sequenced sample: memory CD4+ T cells sorted from blood. Stated subset: CD45RA-negative fraction. This chain's CDR3 is CASSLVGSPGPQHF. The DNA for the CDR3 is TGTGCCAGCAGTTTGGTTGGGTCGCCGGGGCCCCAGCATTTT.